The 13 T cell receptor beta chains below were found in one sample sequenced in a study of blood T cell repertoires in COVID-19 (dated by TCRdb to between 2020 and 2021). The library was produced with the immunoSEQ multiplex PCR assay. Sourced from immuneACCESS, this table was stored by TCRdb with only in-frame sequences that have V and J called. A share of the clones is absent; for the studies checked, an unresolved V gene accounts for under half, and the remainder has no known explanation. This sample holds about 140,000 clones; 77% were observed only once. In total, the top ten clones hold about 8.4% of the sample. Sample: peripheral blood. These receptors were collected from a woman aged 45-65 years with active or convalescent COVID-19.

V is TRBV5-4 and J is TRBJ2-1, with 12 bases fitting TRBD2. Germline CDR1 is SGHNT and CDR2 is YYREEE (reference sequence). The CDR3 runs to 16 residues. V was pared by 0 bases and J by 2 bases, with 0 bases of the junction left unmatched. This CDR3 reads CASSLGLAGAYNEQFF. CDR3 sequence (DNA): TGTGCCAGCAGCTTGGGACTAGCGGGGGCCTACAATGAGCAGTTCTTC.

This chain uses TRBV11-3 with TRBJ2-7; 12 bases fit TRBD1. The CDR3 is 17 amino acids. J was trimmed by 5 bases and V by 2 bases; bases with no gene match: 10. Germline loops: CDR1 SGHNT, CDR2 YENEEA. In DNA, the CDR3 is TGTGCCAGCAGCTTAAGGCCAACCGGGACAGGGGGCAACGAGCAGTACTTC. This gives the protein CASSLRPTGTGGNEQYF. The full variable domain, completed using reference TRBV11-3 and TRBJ2-7, is EAGVVQSPRYKIIEKKQPVAFWCNPISGHNTLYWYLQNLGQGPELLIRYENEEAVDDSQLPKDRFSAERLKGVDSTLKIQPAELGDSAVYLCASSLRPTGTGGNEQYFGPGTRLTVT.

The chain recombines TRBV19 with TRBJ2-7; 8 bases match TRBD1. Trimming cost V 4 bases and J 4 bases; bases outside gene matches: 9. Germline-derived CDR1 and CDR2 are LNHDA and SQIVND (reference sequence). The length of the CDR3 is 15 residues. CDR3 in DNA: TGTGCCAGTAGTAAGGACAGGGTGGGGGAGTACGAGCAGTACTTC. Amino acid sequence: CASSKDRVGEYEQYF.

The CDR3 DNA reads as TGTGCCACCAGCAGAGGGGGGACAGCTAACTATGGCTACACCTTC. Protein product: CATSRGGTANYGYTF. This chain uses TRBV15 with TRBJ1-2, with TRBD1 matching 7 bases. Unmatched junction bases numbered 2, after V lost 1 base and J lost 0 bases. CDR1 and CDR2 (germline): LNHNV, YYDKDF (reference sequence). The CDR3 contains 15 residues. Full variable domain (rest looked up from reference TRBV15 and TRBJ1-2): DAMVIQNPRYQVTQFGKPVTLSCSQTLNHNVMYWYQQKSSQAPKLLFHYYDKDFNNEADTPDNFQSRRPNTSFCFLDIRSPGLGDTAMYLCATSRGGTANYGYTFGSGTRLTVV.

In this sample, this clone turned up once. DNA for the CDR3: TGTGCCAGCAGCTTAAGGAGCGGGAGTGGCCCTTCCGAGCAGTACTTC. Translating it yields CASSLRSGSGPSEQYF. The chain has TRBV7-2 and TRBJ2-7; TRBD2 matches at 8 bases. The germline gives CDR1 SGHTA, CDR2 FQGNSA. The CDR3 has 16 residues. The trim removed 2 bases at V and 6 bases at J, leaving 12 bases unmatched.

The V gene is TRBV5-1, the J gene TRBJ1-6, with D maybe TRBD1 (6 bases). The CDR3 covers 13 residues. V lost 5 bases and J lost 9, with 12 bases in between. Germline lookup yields CDR1 SGHRS and CDR2 YFSETQ. CDR3 nucleotide sequence: TGCGCCAGCAGTCGGGAGGGGGGTTCACCCCTCCACTTT. It specifies CASSREGGSPLHF.

The chain uses TRBV3-1 (or the pseudogene TRBV3-2) and TRBJ2-2; D is possibly TRBD1 (6 bases). Germline CDR1 LGHDT, CDR2 YNNKEL (reference sequence). V gave up 1 base and J gave up 6 bases, with 24 bases separating them. This CDR3 is 19 amino acids long. The CDR3 coding sequence is TGTGCCAGCAGCCAAGTTGGGCAGGGGCCCCTCCGTTTGTCCGGGGAGCTGTTTTTT. Protein: CASSQVGQGPLRLSGELFF.

The chain carries TRBV9 and TRBJ2-6, with D unresolved. Germline CDR1 is SGDLS and CDR2 is YYNGEE. The V gene lost 2 bases and the J gene lost 2 bases, with 11 bases spanning the gap. CDR3 length equals 16 residues. The CDR3 reads CASSVRGDTGANVLTF. The CDR3, as DNA: TGTGCCAGCAGCGTTAGAGGTGATACTGGGGCCAACGTCCTGACTTTC.

The chain carries TRBV6-2 or TRBV6-3 and TRBJ2-3, with 8 bases lining up with TRBD2. CDR3 length: 18 residues. The V and J ends lost 2 bases and 1 base, in that order; junction bases with no gene match: 11. Germline values: CDR1 MNHEY, CDR2 SVGEGT. Written as DNA, the CDR3 is TGTGCCAGCAGTTACCAGGGGATTAGCGGGACCCGCACAGATACGCAGTATTTT. Protein: CASSYQGISGTRTDTQYF.

V gene TRBV28 combines with J gene TRBJ1-6; unclear D gene. Trimming stripped 3 bases from V and 15 bases from J, with 15 bases between. The CDR3 covers 13 residues. Germline CDR1 reads MDHEN; CDR2 reads SYDVKM. The CDR3 DNA follows: TGTGCCAGCAGTTTGGCGGATCGAACTTTCCTCCACTTT. Translating it yields CASSLADRTFLHF.

The V gene is TRBV5-1, the J gene TRBJ2-6; the D is unclear. Trimming stripped 6 bases from V and 0 bases from J, with 19 bases between. From germline, CDR1 is SGHRS and CDR2 YFSETQ. CDR3 size: 18 residues. As DNA, the CDR3 is TGCGCCAGCAAGACTCGCCCCCTACCCTTCTCTGGGGCCAACGTCCTGACTTTC. Translated: CASKTRPLPFSGANVLTF.

For the CDR3, the DNA is TGCAGTGCTAGGCGGACAGTAGCTTTCTTT. Translated, it gives CSARRTVAFF. The rearrangement uses TRBV20-1 and TRBJ1-1, with a weak D call TRBD1 (6 bases). The CDR3 spans 10 residues. Germline V gene lookup returns CDR1 DFQATT and CDR2 SNEGSKA (reference sequence). V lost 3 bases and J lost 10, with 9 bases in between.

This chain joins TRBV11-2 and TRBJ2-3; D is unresolved. Germline V gives CDR1 SGHAT, CDR2 FQNNGV. Trimming shortened V by 5 bases and J by 4 bases, and 13 bases separated the two germline ends. This CDR3 is built from 14 residues. DNA of the CDR3: TGTGCCAGCAGCCCCGCCCCCGGGTCAGATACGCAGTATTTT. Encoded protein: CASSPAPGSDTQYF.